The 32 T cell receptor beta chains below all came from one sample that was sequenced in a study of blood T cell repertoires in COVID-19 (dated by TCRdb to the early 2020s). Library preparation used the immunoSEQ multiplex PCR assay. Drawn from immuneACCESS, this table holds only the in-frame rearrangements with V and J called that TCRdb kept. Clones are partly lost; checked studies trace under half to an unresolved V gene and leave the rest unexplained. The sample table contains over 300,000 clones; only one count was recorded for more than 75% of them. Of the sample, about 9.4% falls within the top ten clones. Input material: PBMCs or T cells enriched from blood (not recorded which). These receptor sequences come from a woman under 30 who had recovered from COVID-19.

This clone showed up just a few times. Other nucleotide sequences from this sample produce the same CDR3. V is TRBV28 and J is TRBJ1-2; the D gene is possibly TRBD1 (5 bases). Germline CDR1 MDHEN, CDR2 SYDVKM. The CDR3 covers 12 residues. The germline V and J ends were trimmed by 3 bases and 5 bases, with 7 bases remaining between them. The CDR3 sequence: CASSLGGYGYTF. The CDR3 nucleotides are TGTGCCAGCAGTTTGGGGGGTTATGGCTACACCTTC.

Remarks on this clone: Other DNA sequences in this sample translate to the same CDR3. The J gene is TRBJ1-2, the V gene TRBV7-9; 8 nucleotides align to TRBD1. Germline V gene data show CDR1 as SEHNR and CDR2 as FQNEAQ (reference sequence). This CDR3 contains 14 residues. J lost 2 bases, V lost 5 bases, and 4 bases had no gene match. The DNA of the CDR3 is TGTGCCAGCAGCCCAGGGGGCGGGAACTATGGCTACACCTTC. Encoded protein: CASSPGGGNYGYTF.

This clone was seen more than once but under ten times. The chain uses TRBV18 and TRBJ2-5; D call uncertain. The CDR3 consists of 12 residues. V was trimmed by 6 bases and J by 1 base, leaving 6 bases between them. The germline CDR1 and CDR2 sequences are KGHSH and LQKENI. The CDR3 loop is CASSGSQETQYF. In DNA form, the CDR3 reads TGTGCCAGCTCCGGGTCCCAAGAGACCCAGTACTTC. Full variable domain (rest looked up from reference TRBV18 and TRBJ2-5): NAGVMQNPRHLVRRRGQEARLRCSPMKGHSHVYWYRQLPEEGLKFMVYLQKENIIDESGMPKERFSAEFPKEGPSILRIQQVVRGDSAAYFCASSGSQETQYFGPGTRLLVL.

The V gene is TRBV5-1, the J gene TRBJ1-1, with TRBD1 identical over 10 bases. The trim removed 4 bases at V and 0 bases at J, leaving 9 bases unmatched. Germline values: CDR1 SGHRS, CDR2 YFSETQ. The CDR3 contains 17 residues. The CDR3 nucleotides are TGCGCCAGCAGCAACGAGAGACAGGGGGCCGTGAACACTGAAGCTTTCTTT. The encoded protein is CASSNERQGAVNTEAFF.

CDR3 in DNA: TGTGCCAGCAGCTTAGAAGAGGCAAACACTGAAGCTTTCTTT. Translating it yields CASSLEEANTEAFF. The genes are TRBV7-2 and TRBJ1-1; D ambiguous. The CDR3 covers 14 residues. Per the germline V gene, CDR1 is SGHTA and CDR2 is FQGNSA. Trimming pared 1 base from V and 2 bases from J, leaving 8 bases between.

The V and J genes are TRBV18 and TRBJ2-1; 9 bases are a match to TRBD1. The CDR3 runs to 16 residues. With 2 bases clipped from V and 8 bases from J, the junction kept 10 bases outside the gene matches. Germline V gene lookup returns CDR1 KGHSH and CDR2 LQKENI. This CDR3 reads CASSPLLRTGVDEQFF. The CDR3, as DNA: TGTGCCAGCTCACCATTACTAAGGACAGGGGTCGATGAGCAGTTCTTC.

This chain joins TRBV28 and TRBJ2-7; a weak D match, TRBD1 (6 bases). The ends were cut back, 6 bases at V and 3 bases at J, with 12 bases in the middle. CDR1 is MDHEN, CDR2 SYDVKM, per germline. The CDR3 extends over 13 amino acids. CDR3 loop: CASSRGRGYEQYF. The CDR3 nucleotides read TGTGCCAGCAGCAGGGGAAGGGGCTACGAGCAGTACTTC.

The J gene is TRBJ1-4, the V gene TRBV5-1; 11 bases line up with TRBD1. This CDR3 is built from 17 residues. The ends lost 2 bases at V and 5 bases at J; junction bases unmatched: 8. Germline CDR1 and CDR2: SGHRS and YFSETQ. CDR3 protein: CASSFGDRGTLNEKLFF. The CDR3 DNA follows: TGCGCCAGCAGCTTTGGGGACAGGGGGACTCTCAATGAAAAACTGTTTTTT.

With regard to this clone: Additional DNA sequences in this sample encode the identical CDR3. This rearrangement joins TRBV11-2 to TRBJ2-5, with 7 bases identical to TRBD2. The CDR3 runs 13 residues. Trimming cost V 2 bases and J 4 bases; bases outside gene matches: 1. The germline V gene encodes CDR1 SGHAT and CDR2 FQNNGV. The CDR3 bases are TGTGCCAGCAGCTTACGCGGGAGAGAGACCCAGTACTTC. This translates into CASSLRGRETQYF.

The rearrangement links TRBV2 to TRBJ2-7, with D unresolved. CDR1 is SNHLY, CDR2 FYNNEI, per germline. Trimming stripped 4 bases from V and 0 bases from J, with 10 bases between. This CDR3 has 14 amino acids. DNA for the CDR3: TGTGCCAGCAGTGTAAAGCGACTCTCCTACGAGCAGTACTTC. Amino acid sequence: CASSVKRLSYEQYF. The entire variable domain, with the rest obtained from reference TRBV2 and TRBJ2-7, is as follows: EPEVTQTPSHQVTQMGQEVILRCVPISNHLYFYWYRQILGQKVEFLVSFYNNEISEKSEIFDDQFSVERPDGSNFTLKIRSTKLEDSAMYFCASSVKRLSYEQYFGPGTRLTVT.

This chain links TRBV5-1 with TRBJ2-1, with TRBD2 matching over 12 bases. There are 15 residues in the CDR3. After removal of 1 base from V and 6 bases from J, the junction contained 2 bases not matched to a gene. CDR1 and CDR2 from the germline V gene are SGHRS and YFSETQ. The CDR3 DNA follows: TGCGCCAGCAGCTTGTCTAGCGGGGGGGCCAATGAGCAGTTCTTC. It yields the protein CASSLSSGGANEQFF.

The rearrangement links TRBV11-2 to TRBJ1-6, with D unclear. V was shortened by 0 bases and J by 0 bases, with 6 bases between the two germline ends. Germline V gene sequence: CDR1 SGHAT, CDR2 FQNNGV. This CDR3 is built from 16 residues. CDR3: CASSLDRSSYNSPLHF. CDR3 nucleotides: TGTGCCAGCAGCTTAGACAGAAGCTCCTATAATTCACCCCTCCACTTT.

The V call is TRBV7-9, the J call TRBJ2-2; 8 bases are a match to TRBD1. The germline V gene encodes CDR1 SEHNR and CDR2 FQNEAQ (reference sequence). The trim removed 5 bases at V and 4 bases at J, leaving 9 bases unmatched. The CDR3 contains 16 residues. The CDR3, as DNA: TGTGCCAGCAGCCCCCTACCTGGACAGGGCACCGGGGAGCTGTTTTTT. As protein: CASSPLPGQGTGELFF.

The chain couples TRBV30 to TRBJ1-5, with 10 bases lining up with TRBD1. The V segment lost 1 base and the J segment 5 bases; nucleotides outside the gene matches: 2. CDR3 length equals 14 residues. Germline CDR1 GTSNPN, CDR2 SVGIG (reference sequence). In DNA, the CDR3 is TGTGCCTGGAGTGGGACAGGGGGGGATCAGCCCCAGCATTTT. It yields the protein CAWSGTGGDQPQHF.

This clone was counted a few times. The chain has TRBV4-2 and TRBJ2-7, with TRBD2 identical over 13 bases. The CDR3 is made up of 17 amino acids. CDR1 is LGHNA, CDR2 YNFKEQ, per germline. After removal of 4 bases from V and 5 bases from J, the junction contained 11 bases not matched to a gene. Here the CDR3 reads CASSPRLAGGLGDEQYF. CDR3 nucleotides: TGTGCCAGCAGCCCGAGACTAGCGGGGGGTTTGGGCGACGAGCAGTACTTC.

The V and J genes are TRBV15 and TRBJ1-2; D might be TRBD1 (5 bases). The CDR3 runs 14 residues. Germline V gene sequence: CDR1 LNHNV, CDR2 YYDKDF (reference sequence). Trimming took off 6 bases at V and 2 bases at J, with 13 bases between the two ends. The CDR3 loop reads CATRARGDNYGYTF. The CDR3 bases are TGTGCCACCAGAGCGCGGGGGGACAACTATGGCTACACCTTC.

The genes are TRBV3-1 (or the pseudogene TRBV3-2) and TRBJ2-7, with TRBD1 as a possible D gene (5 bases). Looked up from germline, CDR1 is LGHDT and CDR2 is YNNKEL (reference sequence). This CDR3 contains 12 residues. Trimming cost V 8 bases and J 4 bases, with 12 bases left between them. CDR3 in amino acids: CASQGSGYEQYF. The CDR3 DNA is TGTGCCAGCCAGGGAAGTGGATACGAGCAGTACTTC.

The chain has TRBV5-1 and TRBJ1-1; possibly TRBD1 for D (5 bases). The germline CDR1 and CDR2 sequences are SGHRS and YFSETQ. The CDR3 loop spans 15 amino acids. V lost 2 bases and J 1 base, leaving 12 bases between the germline ends. The CDR3 protein is CASSFGRGGNTEAFF. CDR3 bases: TGCGCCAGCAGCTTTGGTAGGGGAGGGAACACTGAAGCTTTCTTT.

A note on this clone: Other DNA sequences of this sample code for an identical CDR3. This chain connects TRBV10-3 to TRBJ1-1; no definite D call. This CDR3 has 15 residues. V was shortened by 0 bases and J by 0 bases, with 8 bases between the two germline ends. CDR1 is ENHRY and CDR2 is SYGVKD in the germline V gene. CDR3 nucleotides: TGTGCCATCAGTGAGTCTGCGGTTATGAACACTGAAGCTTTCTTT. This sequence encodes CAISESAVMNTEAFF.

Points on this clone: One junction end disagrees with the germline gene, perhaps due to a read error. V gene TRBV19 combines with J gene TRBJ1-2, with TRBD1 as a possible D gene (5 bases). This CDR3 region has 14 residues. Germline V gene sequence: CDR1 LNHDA, CDR2 SQIVND (reference sequence). The CDR3 sequence: CASSMSGINHGYTF. In DNA form, the CDR3 reads TGTGCCAGTAGTATGTCAGGGATTAACCATGGCTACACCTTC.

As to this clone: Different DNA sequences within this sample yield the same CDR3. The rearrangement links TRBV3-1 (or the pseudogene TRBV3-2) to TRBJ1-2; 8 nucleotides line up with TRBD1. After removal of 6 bases from V and 3 bases from J, the junction contained 3 bases not matched to a gene. The germline CDR1 and CDR2 sequences are LGHDT and YNNKEL (reference sequence). The CDR3 runs 13 residues. The CDR3 sequence: CASSLQGDYGYTF. CDR3 nucleotides: TGTGCCAGCAGTCTACAGGGGGACTATGGCTACACCTTC.

This chain links TRBV19 with TRBJ2-3, with TRBD1 matching 11 bases. The CDR3 totals 16 residues. With 3 bases clipped from V and 3 bases from J, the junction kept 5 bases outside the gene matches. In germline, CDR1 is LNHDA, CDR2 SQIVND (reference sequence). The chain's CDR3 is CASSIPGTGGTDTQYF. The CDR3 DNA follows: TGTGCCAGTAGTATCCCCGGGACAGGGGGAACAGATACGCAGTATTTT. Together with reference TRBV19 and TRBJ2-3, the CDR3 gives the full variable domain: DGGITQSPKYLFRKEGQNVTLSCEQNLNHDAMYWYRQDPGQGLRLIYYSQIVNDFQKGDIAEGYSVSREKKESFPLTVTSAQKNPTAFYLCASSIPGTGGTDTQYFGPGTRLTVL.

This sequence joins TRBV19 and TRBJ2-1; D is perhaps TRBD2 (5 bases). This CDR3 is 15 amino acids long. With 5 bases removed from V and 4 bases from J, the gap between germline ends came to 15 bases. Germline CDR1 reads LNHDA; CDR2 reads SQIVND (reference sequence). CDR3 coding DNA: TGTGCCAGTAGTCTGCCGGGATTGGGTTACAATGAGCAGTTCTTC. It codes for CASSLPGLGYNEQFF.

The V and J genes are TRBV19 and TRBJ2-1; 10 bases fit TRBD2. The CDR3 spans 18 residues. Germline CDR1 LNHDA, CDR2 SQIVND (reference sequence). The V segment lost 3 bases and the J segment 4 bases; nucleotides outside the gene matches: 12. CDR3 DNA: TGTGCCAGTAGTATGAAGGTAGCGGGGGGACCACGTTACAATGAGCAGTTCTTC. As protein: CASSMKVAGGPRYNEQFF.

The gene calls are TRBV3-1 (or the pseudogene TRBV3-2) and TRBJ2-3; TRBD2 aligns across 12 bases. The CDR3 has 18 residues. Germline values: CDR1 LGHDT, CDR2 YNNKEL (reference sequence). Unmatched junction bases numbered 7, after V lost 0 bases and J lost 3 bases. In DNA, the CDR3 is TGTGCCAGCAGCCAAGACGCTAGCGGGGGGGCCTGGACAGATACGCAGTATTTT. Translation: CASSQDASGGAWTDTQYF.

The chain joins TRBV5-1 to TRBJ1-1; TRBD1 matches at 7 bases. This CDR3 has 14 amino acids. The V and J ends lost 0 bases and 6 bases, in that order; junction bases with no gene match: 5. Germline V gene data show CDR1 as SGHRS and CDR2 as YFSETQ. CDR3 region: CASSLAGTVPEAFF. Here the CDR3 DNA reads TGCGCCAGCAGCTTGGCCGGGACAGTCCCTGAAGCTTTCTTT.

The chain employs TRBV19 and TRBJ2-1; TRBD2 matches 12 bases. CDR1 and CDR2 (germline): LNHDA, SQIVND (reference sequence). V lost 4 bases to trimming and J lost 10 bases; unmatched junction nucleotides: 5. This CDR3 spans 14 amino acids. The CDR3 nucleotides are TGTGCCAGTAGTACCGCTAGCGGGGGGGTGGAGCAGTTCTTC. Its protein is CASSTASGGVEQFF.

The chain couples TRBV4-1 to TRBJ2-5; possibly TRBD2 for D (5 bases). From germline, CDR1 is MGHRA and CDR2 YSYEKL. The CDR3 runs to 15 residues. Trimming removed 3 bases from V and 2 bases from J, with 13 bases in between. CDR3 sequence reads: CASSHPSGLQETQYF. CDR3 DNA sequence: TGCGCCAGCAGCCACCCCAGCGGACTTCAAGAGACCCAGTACTTC.

J is TRBJ1-2 and V is TRBV19; the D is unclear. CDR1 and CDR2 (germline): LNHDA, SQIVND (reference sequence). There are 12 residues in the CDR3. V was shortened by 4 bases and J by 5 bases, with 8 bases between the two germline ends. The CDR3 here is CASSRAAYGYTF. The CDR3 nucleotides are TGTGCCAGTAGTAGGGCAGCTTATGGCTACACCTTC.

The rearrangement uses TRBV5-1 and TRBJ1-1, with TRBD1 identical over 7 bases. The germline CDR1 and CDR2 sequences are SGHRS and YFSETQ. With V trimmed by 0 bases and J by 7 bases, 21 bases remained unmatched. This CDR3 region has 19 residues. The CDR3 loop is CASSLGDQKRGRGMIEAFF. In nucleotides, the CDR3 is TGCGCCAGCAGCTTGGGCGACCAGAAGAGGGGGCGAGGAATGATTGAAGCTTTCTTT. The full variable domain, rest sourced from reference TRBV5-1 and TRBJ1-1, is KAGVTQTPRYLIKTRGQQVTLSCSPISGHRSVSWYQQTPGQGLQFLFEYFSETQRNKGNFPGRFSGRQFSNSRSEMNVSTLELGDSALYLCASSLGDQKRGRGMIEAFFGQGTRLTVV.

The rearrangement uses TRBV4-1 and TRBJ1-4, with D possibly TRBD1 on 5 matching bases. The CDR3 is made up of 17 amino acids. The germline gives CDR1 MGHRA, CDR2 YSYEKL. The V end was cut by 4 bases, the J end by 15 bases, with 30 bases between. This chain's CDR3 is CASSPSPGRLDEKGVFF. The DNA of the CDR3 is TGCGCCAGCAGCCCCTCACCCGGCAGACTAGATGAAAAAGGGGTGTTTTTT.

This chain links TRBV24-1 with TRBJ2-5, with a weak D call TRBD1 (5 bases). Trimming removed 2 bases at V and 5 bases at J, with 8 bases between. The CDR3 runs 13 residues. CDR1 is KGHDR, CDR2 SFDVKD, per germline. CDR3 nucleotides: TGTGCCACCAGTGATTCAGGGCTGGAGACCCAGTACTTC. Translation gives CATSDSGLETQYF.